The 24 T cell receptor beta chains listed next were all sequenced from one sample in a study of human T cells and chemical hapten exposure. Indicated time point: patch test 1, 2 weeks after DPC sensitization. Treatment in this sample: therapeutic diphenylcyclopropenone sensitization with weekly scalp DPC. From the RACE reads, TCRdb called clonotypes with MiXCR, one entry per CDR3 protein. Of 180,000 or so distinct CDR3 sequences listed, more than 14% are singletons. The sequences come from whole blood, collected in connection with sensitization to the hapten diphenylcyclopropenone (DPC). These receptors originate from a woman in her 30s with alopecia areata. Some clones in this sample may be carry-over from other donors' samples.

This clonotype was picked up many times. The chain carries TRBV12-3 or TRBV12-4 and TRBJ2-1; D gene uncertain. Trimming stripped 6 bases from V and 6 bases from J, with 3 bases between. The CDR3 contains 10 residues. The CDR3 protein is CASSSNEQFF. The CDR3, as DNA: TGTGCCAGCAGCTCCAATGAGCAGTTCTTC.

This chain joins TRBV6-2 or TRBV6-3 and TRBJ2-7; no reliable D call. This CDR3 comprises 14 residues. V shed 2 bases and J shed 2 bases, with 10 bases lying between them. CDR1 and CDR2 (germline): MNHEY, SVGEGT. CDR3 DNA sequence: TGTGCCAGCAGTTACCAGGACGTCACCTACGAGCAGTACTTC. Protein: CASSYQDVTYEQYF.

In this sample, this clonotype turned up a few times. The chain links TRBV29-1 to TRBJ2-1, with 11 bases fitting TRBD2. V lost 5 bases, J lost 3 bases, and 6 bases stayed unmatched. Germline V lookup: CDR1 SQVTM, CDR2 ANQGSEA. This CDR3 comprises 15 residues. In DNA, the CDR3 is TGCAGCGTTAAGAGACTAGCGGGGAGCTACAATGAGCAGTTCTTC. The encoded protein is CSVKRLAGSYNEQFF.

This clonotype occurred a few times. J is TRBJ1-4 and V is TRBV29-1; 9 positions match TRBD1. The CDR3 length is 14 residues. The trim removed 7 bases at V and 3 bases at J, leaving 6 bases unmatched. The germline gives CDR1 SQVTM, CDR2 ANQGSEA. The CDR3 is CSAMGQGPNEKLFF. CDR3 DNA: TGCAGCGCTATGGGACAGGGTCCTAATGAAAAACTGTTTTTT.

Comments on this clonotype: The junction and the germline gene differ at one end; a read error may be behind it. The chain joins TRBV3-1 to TRBJ2-1, with 8 bases identical to TRBD2. This CDR3 is built from 12 residues. The germline gives CDR1 LGHDT, CDR2 YNNKEL (reference sequence). The CDR3 loop reads CASSQDGRGAVF. CDR3 coding DNA: TGTGCCAGCAGCCAAGATGGGCGGGGGGCCGTCTTC.

At least ten counts were recorded for this clonotype. The chain is built from TRBV12-3 or TRBV12-4 and TRBJ2-3; 9 bases line up with TRBD2. The CDR3 loop spans 16 amino acids. V trimming: 3 bases; J trimming: 1 base; junction bases outside the gene matches: 5. CDR3 DNA: TGTGCCAGCAGTTTGACAATAGCGGGAGGCACAGATACGCAGTATTTT. Translated: CASSLTIAGGTDTQYF.

This clonotype occurred many times. V and J are TRBV29-1 and TRBJ2-3; 7 bases are a match to TRBD2. CDR1 is SQVTM and CDR2 is ANQGSEA in the germline V gene. With V trimmed by 0 bases and J by 4 bases, 4 bases remained unmatched. This CDR3 is 14 amino acids long. The CDR3 nucleotides read TGCAGCGTTGAAGAGACTAGCATTCCAGATACGCAGTATTTT. Protein product: CSVEETSIPDTQYF.

This clonotype was seen a few times. The rearrangement links TRBV18 to TRBJ1-2; D gene ambiguous. This CDR3 is built from 15 residues. V shed 0 bases and J shed 6 bases, with 14 bases lying between them. Germline CDR1 reads KGHSH; CDR2 reads LQKENI. DNA for the CDR3: TGTGCCAGCTCACCACCGAACGGTTGGACTAATGGCTACACCTTC. It specifies CASSPPNGWTNGYTF. Full variable domain (rest looked up from reference TRBV18 and TRBJ1-2): NAGVMQNPRHLVRRRGQEARLRCSPMKGHSHVYWYRQLPEEGLKFMVYLQKENIIDESGMPKERFSAEFPKEGPSILRIQQVVRGDSAAYFCASSPPNGWTNGYTFGSGTRLTVV.

This clonotype appeared a few times. CDR3 region: CASSLQSGSSYEQYF. CDR3 sequence (DNA): TGTGCCAGCAGTTTACAGTCGGGCAGCTCCTACGAGCAGTACTTC. The V call is TRBV28, the J call TRBJ2-7; D is unresolved. Trimming stripped 2 bases from V and 0 bases from J, with 11 bases between. The germline gives CDR1 MDHEN, CDR2 SYDVKM. The CDR3 loop spans 15 amino acids. Together with reference TRBV28 and TRBJ2-7, the CDR3 gives the full variable domain: DVKVTQSSRYLVKRTGEKVFLECVQDMDHENMFWYRQDPGLGLRLIYFSYDVKMKEKGDIPEGYSVSREKKERFSLILESASTNQTSMYLCASSLQSGSSYEQYFGPGTRLTVT.

The chain carries TRBV7-9 and TRBJ2-3; no firm D call. With 1 base removed from V and 4 bases from J, the gap between germline ends came to 9 bases. CDR1 is SEHNR and CDR2 is FQNEAQ in the germline V gene (reference sequence). The CDR3 has 14 residues. The DNA of the CDR3 is TGTGCCAGCAGCTTAGGGCGGTTTGCAGATACGCAGTATTTT. Protein sequence: CASSLGRFADTQYF. The entire variable domain, with the rest obtained from reference TRBV7-9 and TRBJ2-3, is as follows: DTGVSQNPRHKITKRGQNVTFRCDPISEHNRLYWYRQTLGQGPEFLTYFQNEAQLEKSRLLSDRFSAERPKGSFSTLEIQRTEQGDSAMYLCASSLGRFADTQYFGPGTRLTVL.

V usage is TRBV6-1 and J usage is TRBJ1-3, with a tentative D call TRBD1 (5 bases). Germline CDR1 is MNHNS and CDR2 is SASEGT. V was trimmed by 11 bases and J by 0 bases, leaving 14 bases between them. The CDR3 length is 14 residues. The CDR3 region is CAFSEDNSGNTIYF. The CDR3 bases are TGTGCCTTTTCCGAGGACAACTCTGGAAACACCATATATTTT.

This clonotype was recorded a few times. The chain uses TRBV11-2 and TRBJ1-4; weak D call: TRBD1 (5 bases). From germline, CDR1 is SGHAT and CDR2 FQNNGV. This CDR3 contains 15 residues. Trimming pared 1 base from V and 6 bases from J, leaving 12 bases between. The CDR3 sequence is CASSLVRGSHEKLFF. The CDR3 DNA reads as TGTGCCAGCAGCTTAGTTCGGGGCAGCCATGAAAAACTGTTTTTT.

V is TRBV6-2 or TRBV6-3 and J is TRBJ1-1, with TRBD1 identical over 7 bases. The V segment lost 8 bases and the J segment 7 bases; nucleotides outside the gene matches: 7. The CDR3 extends over 12 amino acids. Germline-derived CDR1 and CDR2 are MNHEY and SVGEGT. The CDR3 is CASLTGTNEAFF. DNA for the CDR3: TGTGCCAGCTTGACAGGGACAAATGAAGCTTTCTTT.

This clonotype occurred a few times. One base away lies a much larger clone, so this may be a sequencing read error. The CDR3: CASSFDGNQPQHF. The CDR3 nucleotides read TGTGCCAGCAGTTTTGACGGGAATCAGCCCCAGCATTTT. The V gene is TRBV6-6, the J gene TRBJ1-5; no definite D call. V dropped 4 bases and J dropped 4 bases, with 8 bases sitting between them. The CDR3 extends over 13 amino acids. Looked up from germline, CDR1 is MNHNY and CDR2 is SVGAGI (reference sequence).

This clonotype was observed a handful of times. This rearrangement joins TRBV6-6 to TRBJ2-2; 11 bases match TRBD1. CDR1 and CDR2 from the germline V gene are MNHNY and SVGAGI (reference sequence). The ends lost 6 bases at V and 5 bases at J; junction bases unmatched: 8. The CDR3 spans 16 residues. CDR3 coding DNA: TGTGCCAGCAGCGGACAGGGGGCCCTCGGGACCGGGGAGCTGTTTTTT. Its translation is CASSGQGALGTGELFF.

This clonotype has only a few counts. The genes are TRBV5-5 and TRBJ1-2, with D uncertain. V was shortened by 1 base and J by 3 bases, with 13 bases between the two germline ends. From germline, CDR1 is SGHKS and CDR2 YYEKEE (reference sequence). The CDR3 extends over 15 amino acids. The DNA for the CDR3 is TGTGCCAGCAGCTTGATCGTCCTCGCCGACTATGGCTACACCTTC. Amino acids: CASSLIVLADYGYTF.

There are a few counts of this clonotype. CDR3 nucleotide sequence: TGTGCCAGCAAACCAATTTCAGCCTACAATGAGCAGTTCTTC. Amino acids: CASKPISAYNEQFF. The gene calls are TRBV12-3 or TRBV12-4 and TRBJ2-1; D not resolved. Trimming cost V 7 bases and J 2 bases, with 12 bases left between them. CDR3 size: 14 residues.

Concerning this clonotype itself: Given the absence of the conserved phenylalanine or tryptophan at the CDR3 end, a read error is likely. The CDR3 DNA reads as TGCAGTGCTAGGCCAGCGGGAACCGGACTGGGAGATACGCAGTATTAT. Amino acids: CSARPAGTGLGDTQYY. The J gene is TRBJ2-3, the V gene TRBV20-1; 7 bases fit TRBD2. V lost 3 bases to trimming and J lost 5 bases; unmatched junction nucleotides: 14. The CDR3 extends over 16 amino acids. Germline V CDR1 and CDR2: DFQATT, SNEGSKA (reference sequence).

In this sample, this clonotype turned up a few times. V and J are TRBV10-3 and TRBJ1-6, with TRBD1 as a possible D gene (6 bases). CDR3 length equals 15 residues. With 2 bases removed from V and 7 bases from J, the gap between germline ends came to 12 bases. Germline CDR1 reads ENHRY; CDR2 reads SYGVKD. This chain's CDR3 is CAISEGDTVNSPLHF. The CDR3, as DNA: TGTGCCATCAGTGAGGGGGACACCGTAAATTCACCCCTCCACTTT.

In this sample, this clonotype turned up a few times. V gene TRBV3-1 combines with J gene TRBJ1-1, with D hard to call. Germline V lookup: CDR1 LGHDT, CDR2 YNNKEL (reference sequence). V lost 5 bases to trimming and J lost 3 bases, with 7 bases between them. This CDR3 is built from 12 residues. CDR3 coding DNA: TGTGCCAGCAGCTCCCGGGACACTGAAGCTTTCTTT. This codes for CASSSRDTEAFF.

This chain connects TRBV2 to TRBJ1-4; D perhaps matches TRBD1 (6 bases). Germline CDR1 SNHLY, CDR2 FYNNEI. The germline V and J ends were trimmed by 4 bases and 6 bases, with 9 bases remaining between them. This CDR3 region has 13 residues. For the CDR3, the DNA is TGTGCCAGCAGTGCGGACAGTTATGAAAAACTGTTTTTT. It is translated as CASSADSYEKLFF.

The table lists this clonotype with a few counts. The chain joins TRBV6-6 to TRBJ2-2; 9 positions agree with TRBD1. This CDR3 comprises 16 residues. Germline CDR1 and CDR2: MNHNY and SVGAGI (reference sequence). V dropped 4 bases and J dropped 4; count of bases not matched to a gene: 7. CDR3 protein: CASSFIGTGRTGELFF. The CDR3, as DNA: TGTGCCAGCAGTTTCATAGGGACAGGGCGCACCGGGGAGCTGTTTTTT.

There are a few counts of this clonotype. CDR3 protein: CASSQRTFASSYNEQFF. The CDR3 DNA follows: TGTGCCAGCAGCCAACGGACCTTTGCAAGCTCCTACAATGAGCAGTTCTTC. The rearrangement joins TRBV3-1 to TRBJ2-1; no reliable D call. Trimming removed 2 bases at V and 0 bases at J, with 14 bases between. The CDR3 has 17 amino acids. Germline lookup yields CDR1 LGHDT and CDR2 YNNKEL (reference sequence).

This clonotype showed up many times. The chain uses TRBV6-2 or TRBV6-3 and TRBJ2-4; D gene uncertain. This CDR3 is built from 13 residues. The germline V gene encodes CDR1 MNHEY and CDR2 SVGEGT. V gave up 5 bases and J gave up 7 bases, with 12 bases separating them. CDR3 amino acids: CASSSSRFNIQYF. In DNA, the CDR3 is TGTGCCAGCAGTAGCTCCAGGTTTAACATTCAGTACTTC.